These 20 T cell receptor beta chains were all obtained from the same sample, sequenced in a study of CD8+CD57+ T cells in acquired aplastic anemia. The use of genomic DNA as template underpinned the TCR beta VDJ and CDR3 profiling. MiXCR, applied by TCRdb to the reads, yields one record per CDR3 protein. The table lists 150,000 to 200,000 distinct CDR3 sequences, roughly 50% of them singletons. The patients chosen for sequencing had shown expansion of CD8+CD57+ cells (detected by flow cytometry). Sequencing was performed on sorted CD4+, CD8+, or CD8+CD57+ T cells (not recorded which) from PBMCs. The receptors shown here come from a human donor with aplastic anemia.

The chain couples TRBV24-1 to TRBJ2-7; D is unresolved. CDR3 length equals 13 residues. V was clipped by 3 bases and J by 5 bases, with 10 bases between them. Germline V gives CDR1 KGHDR, CDR2 SFDVKD. The CDR3 DNA sequence: TGTGCCACCAGTGATCGAGTTACCCACGAGCAGTACTTC. Its translation is CATSDRVTHEQYF.

The V call is TRBV30, the J call TRBJ1-2, with a tentative D call TRBD1 (5 bases). V was pared by 5 bases and J by 11 bases, with 15 bases between. Germline CDR1 GTSNPN, CDR2 SVGIG (reference sequence). The CDR3 runs 11 residues. The DNA of the CDR3 is TGTGCCTGGTCAGGAGGGGTTGGGTACACCTTC. It specifies CAWSGGVGYTF.

This clonotype turned up a few times. The rearrangement links TRBV7-3 to TRBJ2-7; TRBD2 matches 8 bases. Germline trimming cut 0 bases from V and 7 bases from J; bases unmatched to any gene: 2. CDR1 and CDR2 (germline): SGHTA, FQGTGA. The CDR3 has 13 residues. The CDR3 bases are TGTGCCAGCAGCTTAACTAGCGGGGCAGAGCAGTACTTC. It specifies CASSLTSGAEQYF.

The rearrangement links TRBV10-3 to TRBJ2-7; D might be TRBD1 (6 bases). The CDR3 covers 13 residues. CDR1 ENHRY and CDR2 SYGVKD come from the germline V gene. The V gene lost 7 bases and the J gene lost 2 bases, with 12 bases spanning the gap. CDR3 region: CAITRDTAYEQYF. DNA of the CDR3: TGTGCCATCACACGGGACACTGCCTACGAGCAGTACTTC.

The chain links TRBV9 to TRBJ2-1; TRBD1 or TRBD2 may be the D gene (6 bases each). The CDR3 loop spans 14 amino acids. CDR1 is SGDLS and CDR2 is YYNGEE in the germline V gene. V was cut by 6 bases and J by 6 bases, with 16 bases left in between. The CDR3 loop reads CASNGPGASNEQFF. For the CDR3, the DNA is TGTGCCAGCAACGGGCCGGGGGCAAGCAATGAGCAGTTCTTC. The complete variable domain, with remaining parts taken from reference TRBV9 and TRBJ2-1, reads DSGVTQTPKHLITATGQRVTLRCSPRSGDLSVYWYQQSLDQGLQFLIQYYNGEERAKGNILERFSAQQFPDLHSELNLSSLELGDSALYFCASNGPGASNEQFFGPGTRLTVL.

The chain joins TRBV2 to TRBJ2-7; tentatively, D is TRBD2 (5 bases). V lost 3 bases, J lost 6 bases, and 15 bases lay in between. Germline loops: CDR1 SNHLY, CDR2 FYNNEI. There are 14 residues in the CDR3. This chain's CDR3 is CASSDDGPSSEQYF. Here the CDR3 DNA reads TGTGCCAGCAGTGATGATGGCCCTAGCTCCGAGCAGTACTTC.

The chain has TRBV10-3 and TRBJ1-6; no clear D. The V end lost 10 bases, the J end lost 5 bases, and 9 bases lay between the germline ends. The germline gives CDR1 ENHRY, CDR2 SYGVKD. The CDR3 is made up of 12 amino acids. The CDR3 DNA is TGTGCCAGCACCACGAATAATTCACCCCTCCACTTT. Translated, it gives CASTTNNSPLHF.

The chain couples TRBV7-9 to TRBJ1-1; D not certain. Germline loops: CDR1 SEHNR, CDR2 FQNEAQ (reference sequence). The CDR3 sequence is 11 residues long. Trimming stripped 2 bases from V and 11 bases from J, with 9 bases between. CDR3 residues: CASSLKVRAFF. CDR3 sequence (DNA): TGTGCCAGCAGCTTAAAAGTACGGGCTTTCTTT.

V and J are TRBV10-1 and TRBJ2-7; 16 nucleotides match TRBD2. The germline V gene has CDR1 WNHNN and CDR2 SYGVQD (reference sequence). The CDR3 contains 15 residues. With V trimmed by 0 bases and J by 12 bases, 5 bases remained unmatched. CDR3 sequence reads: CASSESGLAGGRRYF. CDR3 bases: TGCGCCAGCAGTGAGTCGGGACTAGCGGGAGGGCGCAGGTACTTC.

This clonotype was counted at least ten times. The V and J genes are TRBV12-3 or TRBV12-4 and TRBJ1-2; D uncertain. Trimming shortened V by 2 bases and J by 8 bases, and 12 bases separated the two germline ends. This CDR3 region has 13 residues. CDR3 nucleotide sequence: TGTGCCAGCAGTTTATCAGCGGAATCCGGCTACACCTTC. This gives the protein CASSLSAESGYTF.

This rearrangement joins TRBV7-2 to TRBJ1-2; TRBD1 is a possible D gene (6 bases). CDR3 length: 15 amino acids. Germline V gene data show CDR1 as SGHTA and CDR2 as FQGNSA. The ends were cut back, 6 bases at V and 8 bases at J, with 22 bases in the middle. This CDR3 reads CASRLKGQSLLGYTF. The CDR3 DNA sequence: TGTGCCAGCAGACTTAAAGGACAGAGTCTTCTCGGCTACACCTTC.

Remarks on this clonotype: A much bigger clone sits one base away, suggesting this may be a read error. The chain uses TRBV6-1 and TRBJ1-1; D possibly corresponds to TRBD1 (6 bases). The CDR3 length is 11 residues. Germline lookup yields CDR1 MNHNS and CDR2 SASEGT. In DNA, the CDR3 is TGTGCCTGCAGAACAGGGAGTGGAGCTTTCTTT. Translated, it gives CACRTGSGAFF.

This clonotype has just a few counts. This chain connects TRBV28 to TRBJ1-2; D call uncertain. The CDR3 has 13 amino acids. Per the germline V gene, CDR1 is MDHEN and CDR2 is SYDVKM. V lost 3 bases, J lost 4 bases, and 9 bases lay in between. In nucleotides, the CDR3 is TGTGCCAGCAGTTTGTCGATCCTCTATGGCTACACCTTC. It codes for CASSLSILYGYTF.

This clonotype was seen a single time. V and J are TRBV7-2 and TRBJ1-2; a weak D match, TRBD1 (6 bases). With 5 bases removed from V and 4 bases from J, the gap between germline ends came to 11 bases. Germline assignment: CDR1 SGHTA and CDR2 FQGNSA. The CDR3 length is 13 residues. Here the CDR3 DNA reads TGTGCCAGCAGCCCAGGGGTGAGCTATGGCTACACCTTC. It encodes CASSPGVSYGYTF.

With respect to this clonotype: The junction and the germline gene differ at one end; a read error may be behind it. The rearrangement uses TRBV2 and TRBJ2-1, with a weak D call TRBD2 (6 bases). The J call is in doubt because the DNA end fits TRBJ2-7 better. CDR3 length: 15 amino acids. Germline CDR1 reads SNHLY; CDR2 reads FYNNEI. CDR3 loop: CAISGTGGAYNEQYF. CDR3 sequence (DNA): TGTGCCATCAGTGGGACTGGCGGGGCTTACAATGAGCAGTACTTC.

V gene TRBV25-1 combines with J gene TRBJ1-2; TRBD1 aligns across 7 bases. The ends lost 1 base at V and 2 bases at J; junction bases unmatched: 4. The CDR3 runs 15 residues. Germline CDR1 MGHDK, CDR2 SYGVNS. The CDR3 bases are TGTGCCAGCAGTGAATTCGTAGGGGGCAACTATGGCTACACCTTC. This sequence encodes CASSEFVGGNYGYTF.

In this sample, this clonotype turned up many times. V usage is TRBV15 and J usage is TRBJ1-5; D is unresolved. V lost 0 bases and J 2 bases, leaving 14 bases between the germline ends. Germline-derived CDR1 and CDR2 are LNHNV and YYDKDF (reference sequence). CDR3 length: 17 amino acids. CDR3 bases: TGTGCCACCAGCAGAGATCCGAAGGCCACGCGCAATCAGCCCCAGCATTTT. Its protein product is CATSRDPKATRNQPQHF.

In this sample, this clonotype turned up a few times. CDR3 residues: CASSPIYDRGQDTQYF. In DNA, the CDR3 is TGTGCCAGCAGTCCAATATACGACAGGGGGCAAGATACGCAGTATTTT. The chain has TRBV2 and TRBJ2-3, with TRBD1 matching over 10 bases. Germline V CDR1 and CDR2: SNHLY, FYNNEI. V lost 5 bases, J lost 5 bases, and 10 bases stayed unmatched. The CDR3 is 16 amino acids. The whole variable domain, filled in from reference TRBV2 and TRBJ2-3, reads EPEVTQTPSHQVTQMGQEVILRCVPISNHLYFYWYRQILGQKVEFLVSFYNNEISEKSEIFDDQFSVERPDGSNFTLKIRSTKLEDSAMYFCASSPIYDRGQDTQYFGPGTRLTVL.

This clonotype was recorded a few times. The V and J genes are TRBV24-1 and TRBJ2-2, with D hard to call. The germline gives CDR1 KGHDR, CDR2 SFDVKD. The CDR3 covers 9 residues. CDR3 nucleotides: TGTGCGAACACCGGGGAGCTGTTTTTT. Protein: CANTGELFF.

This clonotype has ten or more counts. This CDR3 is CASSTRGGAYEQYF. CDR3 DNA: TGTGCCAGTAGTACCCGAGGGGGAGCCTACGAGCAGTACTTC. The chain employs TRBV19 and TRBJ2-7; D may be TRBD1 (6 bases). The ends were cut back, 4 bases at V and 2 bases at J, with 12 bases in the middle. Germline loops: CDR1 LNHDA, CDR2 SQIVND (reference sequence). There are 14 residues in the CDR3.